This TCR beta chain was identified during a study of T cell repertoires in cytomegalovirus infection. Study as a whole: TCR beta signatures that were public indicated CMV infection and matching HLA type.

MiXCR was run by TCRdb on the reads, yielding one entry per CDR3 protein. The repertoire holds approximately 130,000 distinct CDR3 sequences, 20% to 30% seen once, with approximately 35% in the top ten. Regarding the study as a whole: Individuals carrying CMV plus the relevant HLA were identified by cumulative frequency of public TCR beta families. There were HLA-C-restricted CMV-specific TCR beta clonotypes dominating the ex vivo response.

For this clonotype: Its target is not known.

Germline loops: CDR1 SGHVS, CDR2 FQNEAQ. V was shortened by 4 bases and J by 0 bases, with 19 bases between the two germline ends. This CDR3 has 18 residues. The material sequenced was PBMCs, sequenced either directly or after in vitro stimulation (not recorded which). The origin of this receptor is a human donor in good health (CMV status not recorded). Some clones in this sample may be carry-over from other donors' samples. V gene TRBV7-8 combines with J gene TRBJ2-1; tentative D call: TRBD1 (6 bases). CDR3: CASSSRGSWTRSYNEQFF. The CDR3 DNA reads as TGTGCCAGCAGCTCCAGGGGTAGTTGGACTCGCTCCTACAATGAGCAGTTCTTC.